What follows are 29 T cell receptor beta chains derived from one specimen sequenced in a study of metastatic and nonmetastatic thyroid tumors (dated by TCRdb to the early 2020s). Libraries came from PCR. The sequencer was an Illumina HiSeq 4000. TCRdb cleaned the public reads at Q25 with fastp, built clones with MiXCR and kept in-frame beta chains. In this sample the table shows over 65,000 clones, roughly an eighth of which occur a single time. Roughly 8.2% of the sample rests with the top ten. No patient had received any treatment before thyroid surgery. The specimen was tumor tissue. The source of these receptors is a female donor with papillary thyroid cancer or a benign thyroid nodule (not recorded which). Some clones in this sample may be carry-over from other donors' samples.

This clone was counted at least ten times. The sample holds other DNA sequences that translate to the same CDR3. The genes are TRBV9 and TRBJ2-7; TRBD2 matches at 11 bases. After removal of 3 bases from V and 9 bases from J, the junction contained 8 bases not matched to a gene. This CDR3 comprises 14 residues. CDR1 and CDR2 from the germline V gene are SGDLS and YYNGEE. In DNA, the CDR3 is TGTGCCAGCAGCGCCTCCGGGACTAGCGGCGGGCAGTACTTC. This translates into CASSASGTSGGQYF. Full variable domain (outside the CDR3, taken from reference TRBV9 and TRBJ2-7): DSGVTQTPKHLITATGQRVTLRCSPRSGDLSVYWYQQSLDQGLQFLIQYYNGEERAKGNILERFSAQQFPDLHSELNLSSLELGDSALYFCASSASGTSGGQYFGPGTRLTVT.

This clone occurred many times. The V and J genes are TRBV27 and TRBJ2-5, with D maybe TRBD1 (5 bases). The CDR3 covers 15 residues. The V and J ends lost 4 bases and 6 bases respectively, with 18 bases between them. The germline gives CDR1 MNHEY, CDR2 SMNVEV (reference sequence). Here the CDR3 reads CASSSRGYSAQTQYF. The CDR3 coding sequence is TGTGCCAGCAGTTCTAGGGGATACTCCGCACAGACCCAGTACTTC.

CDR3 sequence: CASEVRDREVSEAFF. The CDR3 DNA sequence: TGTGCCAGTGAAGTAAGGGACAGGGAGGTCTCTGAAGCTTTCTTT. The chain joins TRBV19 to TRBJ1-1; 9 nucleotides match TRBD1. In germline, CDR1 is LNHDA, CDR2 SQIVND (reference sequence). V shed 8 bases and J 6 bases; nucleotides not matched to a gene: 13. This CDR3 spans 15 amino acids. Combining the CDR3 with reference TRBV19 and TRBJ1-1 gives the whole variable domain DGGITQSPKYLFRKEGQNVTLSCEQNLNHDAMYWYRQDPGQGLRLIYYSQIVNDFQKGDIAEGYSVSREKKESFPLTVTSAQKNPTAFYLCASEVRDREVSEAFFGQGTRLTVV.

In regard to this clone: A much larger clone lies a single base off, so this may be a read error. The chain couples TRBV6-1 to TRBJ2-1; tentative D call: TRBD2 (5 bases). This CDR3 spans 14 amino acids. The germline V gene encodes CDR1 MNHNS and CDR2 SASEGT. V was trimmed by 7 bases and J by 4 bases, leaving 14 bases between them. Written as DNA, the CDR3 is TGTGCCAGCATAAGGGAGTTGCTATACAATGAGCAGTTCTTC. Translating it yields CASIRELLYNEQFF.

The sample holds many counts of this clone. The rearrangement uses TRBV19 and TRBJ1-2; 7 bases map to TRBD1. The CDR3 consists of 14 residues. J was trimmed by 5 bases and V by 1 base; bases with no gene match: 4. Germline CDR1 is LNHDA and CDR2 is SQIVND (reference sequence). The CDR3 sequence is CASSIGGQSYGYTF. CDR3 bases: TGTGCCAGTAGTATAGGGGGACAGTCTTATGGCTACACCTTC.

This clone was found a few times. The gene calls are TRBV9 and TRBJ2-4, with a possible D match to TRBD1 (6 bases). Germline V gene lookup returns CDR1 SGDLS and CDR2 YYNGEE. V lost 0 bases, J lost 12 bases, and 7 bases lay in between. This CDR3 is 11 amino acids long. CDR3 in DNA: TGTGCCAGCAGCGTAGAGGACAGTCAGTACTTC. Translated: CASSVEDSQYF.

This clone appeared many times. This sample includes further DNA sequences coding for the same CDR3. This chain links TRBV2 with TRBJ2-3; possibly TRBD2 for D (6 bases). Trimming left V 3 bases short and J 3 bases short, with 7 bases between. Looked up from germline, CDR1 is SNHLY and CDR2 is FYNNEI. The CDR3 is made up of 13 amino acids. The DNA of the CDR3 is TGTGCCAGCAGTGAGGGGGGAACAGATACGCAGTATTTT. This codes for CASSEGGTDTQYF.

This clone was seen many times. This chain links TRBV30 with TRBJ2-7; 7 nucleotides match TRBD2. V gave up 5 bases and J gave up 3 bases; unmatched junction bases: 7. In germline, CDR1 is GTSNPN, CDR2 SVGIG (reference sequence). The CDR3 totals 13 residues. CDR3 sequence (DNA): TGTGCCTGGGAGAGGGAGGGTGACTACGAGCAGTACTTC. Protein: CAWEREGDYEQYF.

This clone was seen many times. The chain couples TRBV9 to TRBJ2-7; 11 bases are a match to TRBD2. The CDR3 runs 15 residues. Germline V CDR1 and CDR2: SGDLS, YYNGEE. The J segment lost 4 bases and the V segment lost 0 bases, leaving 3 bases of the junction unmatched. In DNA form, the CDR3 reads TGTGCCAGCAGCGTAGAGGGGACTAGCGGTTACGAGCAGTACTTC. Translation: CASSVEGTSGYEQYF.

With respect to this clone: Being one base from a much bigger clone, this may be a read error. The chain has TRBV3-1 and TRBJ1-1, with a tentative D call TRBD1 (6 bases). Germline V CDR1 and CDR2: LGHDT, YNNKEL (reference sequence). This CDR3 comprises 14 residues. CDR3 residues: CASSQLTGRAEALF. The CDR3 DNA reads as TGTGCCAGCAGCCAACTCACAGGGAGGGCTGAAGCTCTCTTT.

In its sample, this clone was seen a few times. It may be a read error: a sequence one base away is much more abundant. This sample also contains other DNA sequences that code for the same CDR3. The chain couples TRBV2 to TRBJ2-1; D perhaps matches TRBD2 (5 bases). The CDR3 extends over 18 amino acids. The germline CDR1 and CDR2 sequences are SNHLY and FYNNEI. The CDR3 protein is CASSAGGRLLSSYNEQFF. CDR3 DNA: TGTGCTAGCAGTGCCGGAGGCAGGTTGCTAAGCTCCTACAATGAGCAGTTCTTC.

There are many counts of this clone. The V gene is TRBV20-1, the J gene TRBJ1-6; no definite D call. Germline values: CDR1 DFQATT, CDR2 SNEGSKA (reference sequence). Between the trimmed V and J ends, which lost 0 bases and 10 bases, there was a span of 16 bases. CDR3 length: 15 amino acids. Here the CDR3 DNA reads TGCAGTGCTAGAGATCATCCCTCGAGGCAATCACCCCTCCACTTT. It specifies CSARDHPSRQSPLHF.

In its sample, this clone was seen a few times. This rearrangement joins TRBV5-1 to TRBJ2-5, with D perhaps being TRBD1 or TRBD2 (5 bases each). The CDR3 runs to 15 residues. Germline CDR1 SGHRS, CDR2 YFSETQ. Trimming removed 1 base from V and 2 bases from J, with 12 bases in between. CDR3: CASSLSGTPQETQYF. The DNA of the CDR3 is TGCGCCAGCAGCTTGTCAGGGACCCCACAAGAGACCCAGTACTTC. The full variable domain, completed using reference TRBV5-1 and TRBJ2-5, is KAGVTQTPRYLIKTRGQQVTLSCSPISGHRSVSWYQQTPGQGLQFLFEYFSETQRNKGNFPGRFSGRQFSNSRSEMNVSTLELGDSALYLCASSLSGTPQETQYFGPGTRLLVL.

The V call is TRBV28, the J call TRBJ1-2, with D possibly matching TRBD1 (6 bases). CDR3 size: 12 residues. Germline V lookup: CDR1 MDHEN, CDR2 SYDVKM. V dropped 7 bases and J dropped 7 bases, with 13 bases sitting between them. The CDR3 protein is CASTTGLGGYTF. The CDR3 DNA reads TGTGCCAGCACCACAGGGTTGGGTGGCTACACCTTC.

This clone was detected many times. The DNA for the CDR3 is TGTGCCAGCAGCTACTTAGCGGGACAGGGCCTGGGCTCACCCCTCCACTTT. It specifies CASSYLAGQGLGSPLHF. V usage is TRBV7-9 and J usage is TRBJ1-6, with 9 bases identical to TRBD1. Germline values: CDR1 SEHNR, CDR2 FQNEAQ (reference sequence). After removal of 4 bases from V and 10 bases from J, the junction contained 14 bases not matched to a gene. The CDR3 contains 17 residues.

This clone was recorded at least ten times. The chain couples TRBV6-1 to TRBJ1-6; no clear D gene. The V end lost 0 bases, the J end lost 0 bases, and 9 bases lay between the germline ends. This CDR3 spans 17 amino acids. CDR1 is MNHNS and CDR2 is SASEGT in the germline V gene. The CDR3 sequence: CASSEAPTSSYNSPLHF. The CDR3 DNA reads TGTGCCAGCAGTGAAGCCCCCACGAGCTCCTATAATTCACCCCTCCACTTT.

V usage is TRBV28 and J usage is TRBJ1-2; 9 bases map to TRBD1. CDR1 MDHEN and CDR2 SYDVKM come from the germline V gene. There are 18 residues in the CDR3. Unmatched junction bases numbered 19, after V lost 7 bases and J lost 4 bases. The CDR3 nucleotides are TGTGCCAGCATCGAAGCCGGGACAGGGCGAGGACTTGTCTATGGCTACACCTTC. It specifies CASIEAGTGRGLVYGYTF.

This chain links TRBV5-1 with TRBJ2-2; the D is unclear. With 0 bases removed from V and 4 bases from J, the gap between germline ends came to 10 bases. The CDR3 extends over 15 amino acids. The germline V gene has CDR1 SGHRS and CDR2 YFSETQ. The CDR3 spells CASSLAHSSTGELFF. The CDR3 bases are TGCGCCAGCAGCTTGGCTCATTCTTCCACCGGGGAGCTGTTTTTT.

This clone was observed at least ten times. The J gene is TRBJ1-2, the V gene TRBV19, with 8 nucleotides matching TRBD1. Looked up from germline, CDR1 is LNHDA and CDR2 is SQIVND (reference sequence). The J segment lost 5 bases and the V segment lost 0 bases, leaving 5 bases of the junction unmatched. The CDR3 runs to 15 residues. As DNA, the CDR3 is TGTGCCAGTAGTATAGACCAGGGGGCCCTTTATGGCTACACCTTC. As protein: CASSIDQGALYGYTF.

This clone appeared many times. The DNA for the CDR3 is TGTGCCATCAGTGGGACCGAGACAGGCCTCTATGGCTACACCTTC. Amino acid sequence: CAISGTETGLYGYTF. The rearrangement uses TRBV10-3 and TRBJ1-2; possible D gene TRBD1, 6 bases. V was clipped by 4 bases and J by 4 bases, with 16 bases between them. The CDR3 is made up of 15 amino acids. Germline CDR1 reads ENHRY; CDR2 reads SYGVKD.

This clone came up many times. V is TRBV29-1 and J is TRBJ2-7, with 7 bases lining up with TRBD1. CDR1 and CDR2 from the germline V gene are SQVTM and ANQGSEA. The CDR3 runs to 13 residues. The ends lost 1 base at V and 4 bases at J; junction bases unmatched: 4. The CDR3 coding sequence is TGCAGCGTTGAAGGACAGGGTTTTTACGAGCAGTACTTC. Protein: CSVEGQGFYEQYF.

At least ten counts were recorded for this clone. Here the CDR3 reads CASSLGLSGSTDTQYF. The CDR3 region has the DNA TGTGCCAGCAGCTTAGGGTTGAGCGGTAGCACAGATACGCAGTATTTT. V gene TRBV7-2 combines with J gene TRBJ2-3; tentatively, D is TRBD2 (5 bases). CDR1 is SGHTA and CDR2 is FQGNSA in the germline V gene. This CDR3 contains 16 residues. Deletions cut 1 base from V and 0 bases from J, with 11 bases between.

As concerns this clone: One junction end disagrees with the germline gene, perhaps due to a read error. The chain recombines TRBV9 with TRBJ2-7; 13 bases are shared with TRBD2. Germline loops: CDR1 SGDLS, CDR2 YYNGEE. This CDR3 contains 18 residues. The CDR3 reads CVSSARGLAGTPFHEQYF. The DNA of the CDR3 is TGTGTCAGCAGCGCTAGGGGACTAGCGGGAACACCCTTCCACGAGCAGTACTTC.

This clone was found a few times. With a much larger clone just one base away, this may be a read error. The same CDR3 also results from other DNA sequences found in this sample. The chain couples TRBV5-1 to TRBJ2-7, with TRBD1 as a possible D gene (5 bases). Germline V gene sequence: CDR1 SGHRS, CDR2 YFSETQ. The V gene lost 4 bases and the J gene lost 0 bases, with 14 bases spanning the gap. This CDR3 spans 15 amino acids. The CDR3, as DNA: TGCGCCAGCAGCGGAGACAGCTCTAGCTCCTACGAGCAGTACTTC. As protein: CASSGDSSSSYEQYF. The variable domain in full, with the rest retrieved from reference TRBV5-1 and TRBJ2-7, is KAGVTQTPRYLIKTRGQQVTLSCSPISGHRSVSWYQQTPGQGLQFLFEYFSETQRNKGNFPGRFSGRQFSNSRSEMNVSTLELGDSALYLCASSGDSSSSYEQYFGPGTRLTVT.

This clone has a count of ten or more. The chain links TRBV20-1 to TRBJ1-4; D might be TRBD1 (5 bases). CDR1 and CDR2 (germline): DFQATT, SNEGSKA (reference sequence). The CDR3 contains 15 residues. The ends were cut back, 0 bases at V and 2 bases at J, with 10 bases in the middle. CDR3 bases: TGCAGTGCTAGAGATGGGGCAAGGACTAATGAAAAACTGTTTTTT. Amino acids: CSARDGARTNEKLFF.

This clone turned up a few times. This may stem from a read error, because a much larger clone lies one nucleotide away. The rearrangement links TRBV12-3 or TRBV12-4 to TRBJ1-2; D is ambiguous. The CDR3 sequence is 13 residues long. Deletions cut 4 bases from V and 4 bases from J, with 10 bases between. CDR3 residues: CASSYAGCYGYTF. Written as DNA, the CDR3 is TGTGCCAGCAGTTACGCAGGTTGCTATGGCTACACCTTC.

As for this clone: This sequence may be a read error, since a much larger clone differs from it by one base. The CDR3 DNA follows: TGTGCCAGTAGTCAGCGTGGGACCAACGTCCTGACTTTC. Its translation is CASSQRGTNVLTF. The V call is TRBV19, the J call TRBJ2-6; no definite D call. Germline CDR1 LNHDA, CDR2 SQIVND (reference sequence). This CDR3 comprises 13 residues.

This clone was observed at least ten times. The rearrangement joins TRBV11-3 to TRBJ2-7; D gene ambiguous. Germline V gene sequence: CDR1 SGHNT, CDR2 YENEEA. V was trimmed by 1 base and J by 0 bases, leaving 7 bases between them. This CDR3 contains 14 residues. CDR3 sequence (DNA): TGTGCCAGCAGCTTAGGGCAGAGCTCCTACGAGCAGTACTTC. It specifies CASSLGQSSYEQYF.

Many counts were recorded for this clone. As DNA, the CDR3 is TGTGCCAGCAAGGACAGAAACACCGGGGAGCTGTTTTTT. Its protein is CASKDRNTGELFF. The rearrangement links TRBV2 to TRBJ2-2; tentative D call: TRBD1 (6 bases). Trimming left V 7 bases short and J 2 bases short, with 8 bases between. The CDR3 runs to 13 residues. Germline V CDR1 and CDR2: SNHLY, FYNNEI.